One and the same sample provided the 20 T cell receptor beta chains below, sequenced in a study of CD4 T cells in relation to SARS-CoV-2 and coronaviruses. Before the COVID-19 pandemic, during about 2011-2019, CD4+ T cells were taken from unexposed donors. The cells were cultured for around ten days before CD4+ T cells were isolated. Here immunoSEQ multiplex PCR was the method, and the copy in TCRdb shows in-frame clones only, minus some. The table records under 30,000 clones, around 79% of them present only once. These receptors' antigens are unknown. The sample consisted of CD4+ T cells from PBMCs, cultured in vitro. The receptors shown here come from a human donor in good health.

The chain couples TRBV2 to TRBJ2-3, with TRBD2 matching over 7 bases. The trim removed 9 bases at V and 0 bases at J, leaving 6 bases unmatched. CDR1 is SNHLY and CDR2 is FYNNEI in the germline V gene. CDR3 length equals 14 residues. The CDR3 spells CASPSGISTDTQYF. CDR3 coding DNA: TGTGCCAGTCCGAGCGGGATCAGCACAGATACGCAGTATTTT.

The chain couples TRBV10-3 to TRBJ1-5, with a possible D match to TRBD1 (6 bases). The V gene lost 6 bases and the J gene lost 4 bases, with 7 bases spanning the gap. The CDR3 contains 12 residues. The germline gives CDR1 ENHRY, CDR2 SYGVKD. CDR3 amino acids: CAIRDRNQPQHF. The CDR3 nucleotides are TGTGCCATCAGAGACAGGAATCAGCCCCAGCATTTT.

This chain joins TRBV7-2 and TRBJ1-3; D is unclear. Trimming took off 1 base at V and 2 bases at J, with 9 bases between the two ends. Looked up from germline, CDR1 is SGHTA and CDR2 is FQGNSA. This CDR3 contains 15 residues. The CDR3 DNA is TGTGCCAGCAGCTTAGATGGGGTCGCTGGAAACACCATATATTTT. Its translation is CASSLDGVAGNTIYF. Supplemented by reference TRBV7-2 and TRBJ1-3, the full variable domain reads GAGVSQSPSNKVTEKGKDVELRCDPISGHTALYWYRQSLGQGLEFLIYFQGNSAPDKSGLPSDRFSAERTGGSVSTLTIQRTQQEDSAVYLCASSLDGVAGNTIYFGEGSWLTVV.

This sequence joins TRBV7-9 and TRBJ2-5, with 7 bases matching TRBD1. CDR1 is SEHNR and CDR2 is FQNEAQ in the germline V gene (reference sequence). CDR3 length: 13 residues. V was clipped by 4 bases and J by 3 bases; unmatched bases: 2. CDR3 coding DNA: TGTGCCAGCAGCTCCGGACAGGAAGAGACCCAGTACTTC. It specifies CASSSGQEETQYF.

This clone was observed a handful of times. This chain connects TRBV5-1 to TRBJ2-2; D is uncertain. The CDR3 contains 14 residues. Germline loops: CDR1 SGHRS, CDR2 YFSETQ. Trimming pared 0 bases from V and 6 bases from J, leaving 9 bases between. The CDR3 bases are TGCGCCAGCAGCTTGGGGGGATCTTCCGGGGAGCTGTTTTTT. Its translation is CASSLGGSSGELFF.

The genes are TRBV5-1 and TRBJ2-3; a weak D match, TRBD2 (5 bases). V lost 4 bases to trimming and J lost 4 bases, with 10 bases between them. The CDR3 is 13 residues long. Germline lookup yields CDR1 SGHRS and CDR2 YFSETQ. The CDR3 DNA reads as TGCGCCAGCAGCGCTCTGGAGGCAGATACGCAGTATTTT. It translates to CASSALEADTQYF.

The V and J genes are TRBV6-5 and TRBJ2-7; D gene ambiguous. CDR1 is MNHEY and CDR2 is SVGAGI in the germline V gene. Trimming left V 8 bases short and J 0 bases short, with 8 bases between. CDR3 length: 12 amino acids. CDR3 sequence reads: CASGISSYEQYF. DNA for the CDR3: TGTGCCAGCGGAATAAGCTCCTACGAGCAGTACTTC.

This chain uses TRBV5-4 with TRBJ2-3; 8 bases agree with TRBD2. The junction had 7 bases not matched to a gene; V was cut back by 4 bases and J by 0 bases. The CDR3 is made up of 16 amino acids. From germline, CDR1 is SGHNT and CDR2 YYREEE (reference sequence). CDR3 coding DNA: TGTGCCAGCAGCCCGCGGGGGGTCGGAAGCACAGATACGCAGTATTTT. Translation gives CASSPRGVGSTDTQYF. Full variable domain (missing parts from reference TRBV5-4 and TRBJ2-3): ETGVTQSPTHLIKTRGQQVTLRCSSQSGHNTVSWYQQALGQGPQFIFQYYREEENGRGNFPPRFSGLQFPNYSSELNVNALELDDSALYLCASSPRGVGSTDTQYFGPGTRLTVL.

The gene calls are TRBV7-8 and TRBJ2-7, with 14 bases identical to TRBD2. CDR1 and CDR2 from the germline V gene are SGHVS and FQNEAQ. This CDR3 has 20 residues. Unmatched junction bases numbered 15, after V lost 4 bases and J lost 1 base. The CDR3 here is CASSWLGGLAGVGKSYEQYF. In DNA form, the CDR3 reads TGTGCCAGCAGCTGGCTGGGGGGACTAGCGGGAGTGGGGAAGTCCTACGAGCAGTACTTC.

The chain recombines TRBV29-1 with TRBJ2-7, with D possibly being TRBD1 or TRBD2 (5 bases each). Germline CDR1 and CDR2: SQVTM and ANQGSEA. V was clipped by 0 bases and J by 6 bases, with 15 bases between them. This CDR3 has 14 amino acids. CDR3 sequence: CSVEDGGPGGEQYF. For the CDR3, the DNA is TGCAGCGTTGAAGACGGAGGACCTGGGGGCGAGCAGTACTTC.

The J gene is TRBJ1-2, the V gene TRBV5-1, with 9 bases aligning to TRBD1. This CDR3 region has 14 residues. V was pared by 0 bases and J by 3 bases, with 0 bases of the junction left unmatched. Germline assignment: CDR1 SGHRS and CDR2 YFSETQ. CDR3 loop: CASSLGQGDYGYTF. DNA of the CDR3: TGCGCCAGCAGCTTGGGACAGGGGGACTATGGCTACACCTTC. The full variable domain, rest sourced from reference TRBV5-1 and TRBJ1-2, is KAGVTQTPRYLIKTRGQQVTLSCSPISGHRSVSWYQQTPGQGLQFLFEYFSETQRNKGNFPGRFSGRQFSNSRSEMNVSTLELGDSALYLCASSLGQGDYGYTFGSGTRLTVV.

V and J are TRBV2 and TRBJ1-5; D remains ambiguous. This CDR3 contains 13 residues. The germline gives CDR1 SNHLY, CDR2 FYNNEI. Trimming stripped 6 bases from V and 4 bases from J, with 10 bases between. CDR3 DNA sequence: TGTGCCAGCAGGCCGGAAGCAAATCAGCCCCAGCATTTT. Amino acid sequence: CASRPEANQPQHF.

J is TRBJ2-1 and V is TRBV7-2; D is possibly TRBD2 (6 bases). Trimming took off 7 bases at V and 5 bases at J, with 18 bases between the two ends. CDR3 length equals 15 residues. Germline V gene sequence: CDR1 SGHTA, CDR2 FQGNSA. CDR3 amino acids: CASTVGSSAHNEQFF. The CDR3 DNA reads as TGTGCCAGCACCGTAGGGTCTAGCGCCCACAATGAGCAGTTCTTC.

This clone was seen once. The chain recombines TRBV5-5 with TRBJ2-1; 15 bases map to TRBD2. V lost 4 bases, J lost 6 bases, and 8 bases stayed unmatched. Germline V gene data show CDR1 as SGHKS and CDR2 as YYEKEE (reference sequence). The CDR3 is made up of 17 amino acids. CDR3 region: CASSAGGTSGGFNEQFF. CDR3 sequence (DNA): TGTGCCAGCAGCGCCGGGGGGACTAGCGGGGGGTTCAATGAGCAGTTCTTC.

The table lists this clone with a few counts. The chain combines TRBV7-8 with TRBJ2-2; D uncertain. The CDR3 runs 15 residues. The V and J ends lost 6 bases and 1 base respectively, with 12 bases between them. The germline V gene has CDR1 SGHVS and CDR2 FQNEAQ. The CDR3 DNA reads TGTGCCAGCAGTGGGGTCGCTTGGAACACCGGGGAGCTGTTTTTT. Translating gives CASSGVAWNTGELFF. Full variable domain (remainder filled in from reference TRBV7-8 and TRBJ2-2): GAGVSQSPRYKVAKRGQDVALRCDPISGHVSLFWYQQALGQGPEFLTYFQNEAQLDKSGLPSDRFFAERPEGSVSTLKIQRTQQEDSAVYLCASSGVAWNTGELFFGEGSRLTVL.

The CDR3 bases are TGTGCCAGCTCGTGGAGGGAGGGTGGAAACACCATATATTTT. Protein product: CASSWREGGNTIYF. The rearrangement links TRBV19 to TRBJ1-3; D not certain. Trimming cost V 9 bases and J 3 bases, with 15 bases left between them. The CDR3 runs to 14 residues. Germline V gene lookup returns CDR1 LNHDA and CDR2 SQIVND (reference sequence).

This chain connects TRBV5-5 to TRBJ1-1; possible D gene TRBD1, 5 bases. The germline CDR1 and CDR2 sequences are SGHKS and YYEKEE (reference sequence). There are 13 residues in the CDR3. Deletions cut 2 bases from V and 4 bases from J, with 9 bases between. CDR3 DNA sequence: TGTGCCAGCAGCTTCCAGGGAGGCACTGAAGCTTTCTTT. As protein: CASSFQGGTEAFF.

The CDR3 region is CASSNSTVRTGELFF. The CDR3 nucleotides are TGTGCCAGCAGTAACTCGACAGTTCGGACCGGGGAGCTGTTTTTT. J is TRBJ2-2 and V is TRBV5-5, with D perhaps matching TRBD1 (5 bases). Trimming took off 5 bases at V and 5 bases at J, with 16 bases between the two ends. Per the germline V gene, CDR1 is SGHKS and CDR2 is YYEKEE (reference sequence). This CDR3 is 15 amino acids long.

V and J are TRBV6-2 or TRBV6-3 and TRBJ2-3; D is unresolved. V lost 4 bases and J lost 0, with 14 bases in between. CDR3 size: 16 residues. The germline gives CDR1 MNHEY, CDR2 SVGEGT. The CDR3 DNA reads TGTGCCAGCAGTTGGAGAAACTTTGCTAGCACAGATACGCAGTATTTT. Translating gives CASSWRNFASTDTQYF.

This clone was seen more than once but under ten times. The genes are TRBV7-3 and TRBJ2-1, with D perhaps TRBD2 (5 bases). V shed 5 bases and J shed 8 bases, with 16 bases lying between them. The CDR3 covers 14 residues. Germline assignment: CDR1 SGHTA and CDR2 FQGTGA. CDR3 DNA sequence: TGTGCCAGCAGCCTAAGGACTCGAGCTGATGAGCAGTTCTTC. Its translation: CASSLRTRADEQFF.